This TCR beta chain came from a study of blood T cells in healthy people across ages. Concerning this clonotype itself: What it binds is not known.

Looked up from germline, CDR1 is MDHEN and CDR2 is SYDVKM. The CDR3 is 17 residues long. Primers used in a second PCR of about 7 to 11 cycles were a sample-barcoded 5' primer and a J-beta primer mix. One entry per CDR3 protein, called by TCRdb with MiXCR from the 5' RACE reads. Of around 1,600,000 distinct CDR3 sequences in the sample, 35% to 45% were seen once. Study-wide results and limits: Among long-lived donors, naive CD4+ cells were more numerous and diversity higher than in aged donors.

The sequence came from a woman aged 18-29 years in good health. Sequencing input: blood. This chain joins TRBV28 and TRBJ2-1, with D tentatively TRBD1 (5 bases). The better agreement between TRBJ2-7 and the DNA end casts doubt on the J call. This CDR3 reads CASSPNRQHHSYNEQYF. The CDR3, as DNA: TGTGCCAGCAGTCCCAATCGACAGCATCACTCCTACAATGAGCAGTACTTC.